This T cell receptor (beta chain) was sequenced in a study of identical twins. TCRdb re-called the 5' RACE reads through MiXCR, storing one row per CDR3 protein. The profile shows about 190,000 distinct CDR3 sequences, 15% to 20% of them singletons. The CDR3 extends over 17 amino acids. J gave up 3 bases and V 6 bases, and 12 bases lay outside the gene matches. This sample was also put to use in a study of T cells expressing NK-cell markers.

Input material: CD8+ T cells sorted from blood. This TCR derives from a woman younger than 30 in good health. The chain employs TRBV12-3 or TRBV12-4 and TRBJ2-1; 9 nucleotides line up with TRBD2. This chain's CDR3 is CASRLGPAGGIYNEQFF. The CDR3 bases are TGTGCCAGCAGACTGGGCCCAGCGGGAGGTATCTACAATGAGCAGTTCTTC.